This TCR beta chain was observed in a study of cytomegalovirus exposure and HLA in healthy donors. The CDR3 consists of 13 residues. Germline V gene lookup returns CDR1 MDHEN and CDR2 SYDVKM. With 5 bases removed from V and 4 bases from J, the gap between germline ends came to 12 bases. Here immunoSEQ multiplex PCR was the method, and the copy in TCRdb shows in-frame clones only, minus some. In the table there are 200,000 or so clones, 70% to 85% of which are singletons. To note about this clone: The antigen is unknown.

The study's findings and limits: A list of roughly 160 TCR beta chains associated with cytomegalovirus was given. Cytomegalovirus status was reportedly diagnosed by the classifier with high sensitivity and specificity.

The sample was PBMCs. This chain connects TRBV28 to TRBJ2-7; D not certain. The receptor was derived from a woman in her 30s in good health and CMV-seropositive. CDR3 DNA sequence: TGTGCCAGCAGTATCCTTGGGCGATACGAGCAGTACTTC. Protein product: CASSILGRYEQYF. Looking up the rest from reference TRBV28 and TRBJ2-7 gives the full variable domain: DVKVTQSSRYLVKRTGEKVFLECVQDMDHENMFWYRQDPGLGLRLIYFSYDVKMKEKGDIPEGYSVSREKKERFSLILESASTNQTSMYLCASSILGRYEQYFGPGTRLTVT.